Sequencing of this T cell receptor (beta chain) was carried out in a study of T-cell memory formation after mild COVID-19. TCRdb re-analysed the 5' RACE reads in MiXCR, keeping a single row per CDR3 protein. The profile shows approximately 250,000 distinct CDR3 sequences, about a sixth of them singletons. The germline V gene has CDR1 LNHNV and CDR2 YYDKDF (reference sequence). V lost 0 bases and J lost 2, with 15 bases in between. The CDR3 is made up of 17 amino acids. This clonotype was picked up a small number of times. V is TRBV15 and J is TRBJ2-3, with no clear D. This clonotype was obtained from a man between 18 and 29 years old who had mild COVID-19 (a few samples of this study predate the infection). Cell type and time point are not known. The specimen sequenced was PBMCs or a T cell subset sorted from them (not recorded which). CDR3 amino acids: CATSRDLPTGNTDTQYF. Written as DNA, the CDR3 is TGTGCCACCAGCAGAGATCTCCCGACCGGTAACACAGATACGCAGTATTTT.